One sample yielded the 24 T cell receptor gamma chains listed below, sequenced in a study of γδ T cells in repeated Plasmodium falciparum infection (dated by TCRdb to about 2021). The receptor library was made with multiplex PCR. Reads for this sample came from an Illumina MiSeq. For TCRdb, the public reads were processed anew by CATT, and duplicate DNA sequences were folded into one row. The sample includes tens of thousands of gamma-chain clones, with about 1.5% observed a single time. Roughly 19% of the sample is in the top ten clones. For bulk TCR repertoire analysis, Vgamma9/Vdelta2+ and Vdelta2-negative gammadelta T cell populations were isolated by flow sorting from peripheral blood mononuclear cells. Source material: gamma-delta T cells from blood. The receptor source for this set is a pool of human donors (malaria-infected and uninfected, not separated).

This clone was detected many times. A read error likely explains why the TCRdb protein, taken from a much larger clone, differs from this DNA's translation at residue 14; the protein shown is translated from the DNA. The V gene was identified as TRGV3, while no J gene was called. In germline, CDR1 is VTNTFY, CDR2 YDVSTARD (reference sequence). This CDR3 spans 16 amino acids. CDR3 sequence: CATWDRGYSSDWIRTF. CDR3 sequence (DNA): TGTGCCACCTGGGACAGGGGGTATAGTAGTGATTGGATCAGGACGTTT.

Ten or more counts support this clone. The protein TCRdb gives is from a much larger clone and does not agree with this DNA's translation at residue 14, likely a read error; the protein shown here comes from the DNA. No J gene was assigned, while the V gene was called as TRGV2. Looked up from germline, CDR1 is EGSNGY and CDR2 is YDSYNSKV. The CDR3 is 16 residues long. The CDR3 sequence: CATWDGRRGSDWIMTF. CDR3 DNA: TGTGCCACCTGGGACGGGCGTAGAGGTAGTGATTGGATCATGACGTTT.

Relative to its sample, this clone is medium-sized. A much larger clone sits a single nucleotide away, making a read error possible. Other DNA sequences in this sample translate to the same CDR3. V is TRGV9 and J is TRGJP. Germline CDR1 reads GITISATS; CDR2 reads ISYDGTV (reference sequence). The trim removed 5 bases at V and 6 bases at J, leaving 1 base unmatched. This CDR3 spans 14 amino acids. CDR3 DNA: TGTGCCTTGTGGGGAGAGTTGGGCAAAAAAATCAAGGTATTT. This gives the protein CALWGELGKKIKVF.

Details on this clone: TCRdb lists the protein of a much larger clone for this DNA, which differs at residues 7 and 9, so this is likely a read error; the protein given here is translated from the DNA itself. V is TRGV4 and J is TRGJP1. TCRdb lists no J gene, so it was determined here by aligning the DNA to germline. Germline assignment: CDR1 EGSTGY and CDR2 YDSYTSSV. This CDR3 comprises 13 residues. DNA for the CDR3: TGTGCCACCTGGGATACCATTGGTCGGTTCAAGATATTT. Its translation is CATWDTIGRFKIF.

About this clone: The protein TCRdb gives is from a much larger clone and does not agree with this DNA's translation at residue 9, likely a read error; the protein shown here comes from the DNA. The CDR3 nucleotides read TGTGCCACCTGGGACAGGCGTAAGGAACTCTTT. It yields the protein CATWDRRKELF. The J gene was not called, though the V gene is TRGV3. The CDR3 sequence is 11 residues long. Germline loops: CDR1 VTNTFY, CDR2 YDVSTARD (reference sequence).

This clone was recorded a few times. A read error is the likely source, as a far larger clone sits one nucleotide away. Additional DNA sequences in this sample encode the identical CDR3. The chain employs TRGV9 and TRGJP. The J gene, not given by TCRdb, was assigned here from a germline match of the nucleotide sequence. Germline CDR1 and CDR2: GITISATS and ISYDGTV (reference sequence). This CDR3 has 17 residues. CDR3 residues: CALWEARVQRGKKIKVF. The CDR3, as DNA: TGTGCCTTGTGGGAGGCCCGAGTTCAGCGGGGCAAGAAAATCAAGGTATTT.

This clone was counted at least ten times. A far larger clone is one nucleotide away, so this likely arose from a read error. Other DNA sequences in the sample encode the same CDR3. V usage is TRGV4 and J usage is TRGJ1 or TRGJ2. The CDR3 is 13 residues long. Germline-derived CDR1 and CDR2 are EGSTGY and YDSYTSSV. The CDR3, as DNA: TGTGCCACCTGGGATGGGCCTTATTATAAGAAGCTCTTT. Protein sequence: CATWDGPYYKKLF.

Concerning this clone: Since a far larger clone is one base different, this is likely a read error. Within the sample, other DNA sequences also encode this same CDR3. The gene calls are TRGV4 and TRGJ1 or TRGJ2. Here the J gene came from matching the DNA to germline, since TCRdb omits it. V lost 5 bases and J lost 10; bases outside the gene matches: 14. The CDR3 totals 13 residues. Germline CDR1 reads EGSTGY; CDR2 reads YDSYTSSV. This chain's CDR3 is CATWVPGDYKKLF. The CDR3 nucleotides are TGTGCCACCTGGGTCCCCGGGGACTACAAGAAACTCTTT.

This clone has ten or more counts. TCRdb's listed protein matches a much larger clone and diverges from this DNA's translation at residue 9, likely through a read error; the protein shown comes from the DNA. The chain is built from TRGV9 and TRGJP. Matching the DNA to germline supplied the J gene, which TCRdb does not give. The CDR3 sequence is 16 residues long. Germline values: CDR1 GITISATS, CDR2 ISYDGTV (reference sequence). The CDR3 nucleotides are TGTGCCTTGTGGAAACCTCAAGAGTCGGGCAAAAAAATCAAGGTATTT. Protein sequence: CALWKPQESGKKIKVF.

The table lists this clone with many counts. The CDR3: CALWEVRRTLF. CDR3 nucleotide sequence: TGTGCCTTGTGGGAGGTGCGGAGAACGCTCTTT. The rearrangement links TRGV9 to TRGJ1 or TRGJ2. Unmatched junction bases numbered 9, after V lost 0 bases and J lost 16 bases. Looked up from germline, CDR1 is GITISATS and CDR2 is ISYDGTV (reference sequence). This CDR3 spans 11 amino acids.

This clone was recorded a few times. A far more abundant clone sits one base away, making this likely a read error. Other DNA sequences within the sample encode an identical CDR3. The V and J genes are TRGV4 and TRGJ1 or TRGJ2. The J gene, missing from TCRdb, was assigned here through DNA to germline matching. Germline CDR1 EGSTGY, CDR2 YDSYTSSV. CDR3 length: 14 residues. Unmatched junction bases numbered 13, after V lost 1 base and J lost 10 bases. The CDR3 protein is CATWDGGSGYKKLF. CDR3 coding DNA: TGTGCCACCTGGGATGGAGGATCGGGCTACAAGAAACTCTTT.

This clone was observed a handful of times. The mismatch at residue 5 between this DNA's translation and the TCRdb protein of a much larger clone likely reflects a read error; the protein shown is translated from the DNA. The V call is TRGV9, the J call TRGJ1 or TRGJ2. TCRdb carries no J gene annotation; the J gene was assigned here by matching the DNA with germline. This CDR3 contains 14 residues. Germline-derived CDR1 and CDR2 are GITISATS and ISYDGTV (reference sequence). The CDR3 region has the DNA TGTGCCTTGTGGAAGGTGCAAATCCATTATAAGAAACTCTTT. Protein sequence: CALWKVQIHYKKLF.

In the case of this clone: The protein TCRdb lists belongs to a much larger clone and differs from this DNA's translation at residue 10, which points to a read error; the protein shown is made from the DNA. There is no J gene call, but TRGV2 is given as the V gene. Germline V gives CDR1 EGSNGY, CDR2 YDSYNSKV. The CDR3 runs to 12 residues. CDR3 residues: CATWDVDYKRLF. CDR3 sequence (DNA): TGTGCCACCTGGGACGTTGACTATAAGAGACTCTTT.

This clone was seen a handful of times. It is likely a read error: a sequence one base away is far more abundant. Within the sample, other DNA sequences also encode this same CDR3. The rearrangement uses TRGV4 and TRGJP2. As TCRdb names no J gene, one was assigned here on the basis of a DNA match to germline. The CDR3 runs to 18 residues. Germline CDR1 and CDR2: EGSTGY and YDSYTSSV. The V gene end was trimmed by 1 base and the J gene end by 0 bases; junction bases not matched to a gene: 11. The CDR3 bases are TGTGCCACCTGGGATGGACCCCCTGAATATAGTAGTGATTGGATCAAGACGTTT. As protein: CATWDGPPEYSSDWIKTF.

This clone showed up many times. This sequence is one base from a far larger clone and is likely a read error. Other DNA sequences in the sample encode the same CDR3. The V gene is TRGV9, the J gene TRGJP. The germline V gene has CDR1 GITISATS and CDR2 ISYDGTV (reference sequence). The CDR3 length is 16 residues. CDR3 protein: CALWEPAELGKKIKVF. The CDR3 region has the DNA TGTGCCCTGTGGGAGCCAGCCGAGTTGGGCAAAAAAATCAAGGTATTT.

Points on this clone: TCRdb pairs this DNA with a much larger clone's protein that differs at residue 8, likely a read error; the protein shown was translated from the DNA. V is TRGV4 and J is TRGJ1 or TRGJ2. TCRdb is silent on the J gene; assignment here came from matching the DNA to germline. V lost 5 bases and J lost 7; bases outside the gene matches: 14. In germline, CDR1 is EGSTGY, CDR2 YDSYTSSV. This CDR3 spans 14 amino acids. CDR3 in amino acids: CATWAPVRGYKKLF. In DNA form, the CDR3 reads TGTGCCACCTGGGCCCCGGTCAGAGGCTATAAGAAACTCTTT.

This clone has at least ten counts. The chain links TRGV4 to TRGJ1 or TRGJ2. The CDR3 extends over 11 amino acids. Trimming at V came to 1 base and at J to 8 bases, leaving 2 bases not matched to a gene. Germline-derived CDR1 and CDR2 are EGSTGY and YDSYTSSV. The CDR3 sequence: CATWDGDKKLF. The CDR3, as DNA: TGTGCCACCTGGGATGGCGATAAGAAACTCTTT.

There are a few counts of this clone. The mismatch at residue 5 between this DNA's translation and the TCRdb protein of a much larger clone likely reflects a read error; the protein shown is translated from the DNA. The V gene is TRGV9, the J gene TRGJ1 or TRGJ2. No J gene was available from TCRdb, and it was assigned here by a germline match of the DNA. Germline V gene lookup returns CDR1 GITISATS and CDR2 ISYDGTV (reference sequence). The V and J ends lost 5 bases and 10 bases, in that order; junction bases with no gene match: 14. The CDR3 length is 13 residues. The CDR3 region is CALWGAPIMKKLF. The CDR3 DNA is TGTGCCTTGTGGGGGGCCCCAATTATGAAGAAACTCTTT.

This clone was counted between two and nine times. TCRdb pairs this DNA with a much larger clone's protein that differs at residue 8, likely a read error; the protein shown was translated from the DNA. This chain links TRGV3 with TRGJ1 or TRGJ2. No J segment appears in TCRdb, so it was assigned here by matching the sequence to germline. V lost 3 bases to trimming and J lost 11 bases; unmatched junction nucleotides: 13. Germline V CDR1 and CDR2: VTNTFY, YDVSTARD (reference sequence). The CDR3 has 13 residues. The CDR3 coding sequence is TGTGCCACCTGGGACGCCAGGGCGAAGGAGAAACTCTTT. It translates to CATWDARAKEKLF.

Many counts were recorded for this clone. Since a far larger clone is one base different, this is likely a read error. Other DNA sequences in the same sample also yield this CDR3. The chain uses TRGV9 and TRGJP. Here the J gene came from matching the DNA to germline, since TCRdb omits it. This CDR3 spans 17 amino acids. Germline values: CDR1 GITISATS, CDR2 ISYDGTV (reference sequence). As DNA, the CDR3 is TGTGCCCTGTGGGAGGTGCTCACAGAGTTGGGCAAAAAAATCAAGGTATTT. It translates to CALWEVLTELGKKIKVF.

Comments on this clone: Germline is not matched at one junction end, which may reflect a read error. The chain links TRGV9 to TRGJP. This CDR3 is 15 amino acids long. Germline CDR1 and CDR2: GITISATS and ISYDGTV (reference sequence). CDR3 bases: TGTGCATTAAAGGACCAAGAGTTGGGAAAAAAAATCAAGGTATTT. Amino acid sequence: CALKDQELGKKIKVF.

This clone has at least ten counts. A far larger clone is one nucleotide away, so this likely arose from a read error. Different DNA sequences within this sample yield the same CDR3. The chain recombines TRGV9 with TRGJ1 or TRGJ2. In the absence of a J gene in TCRdb, the DNA was matched to germline to assign it here. Germline-derived CDR1 and CDR2 are GITISATS and ISYDGTV (reference sequence). Unmatched junction bases numbered 8, after V lost 3 bases and J lost 3 bases. The CDR3 spans 14 residues. CDR3 nucleotides: TGTGCCTTGTGGGAGAAGACACTTTATTATAAGAAACTCTTT. As protein: CALWEKTLYYKKLF.

This clone was recorded many times. TCRdb attributes to this sequence the protein of a much larger clone, which differs from the DNA translation at residue 3; a read error is likely, and the protein displayed is translated from the DNA. The chain's CDR3 is CAAWDTQRDKKLF. In nucleotides, the CDR3 is TGTGCCGCCTGGGACACGCAAAGAGATAAGAAACTCTTT. The V gene is TRGV3, the J gene TRGJ1 or TRGJ2. This CDR3 is built from 13 residues. Germline V gives CDR1 VTNTFY, CDR2 YDVSTARD (reference sequence).

This clone was recorded many times. TCRdb pairs this DNA with a much larger clone's protein that differs at residue 15, likely a read error; the protein shown was translated from the DNA. This rearrangement joins TRGV9 to TRGJP. CDR1 and CDR2 from the germline V gene are GITISATS and ISYDGTV (reference sequence). The length of the CDR3 is 17 residues. CDR3 coding DNA: TGTGCCTTGTGGGAGGTTTCTGGAGAGTTGGGCAAAAAAATCAGGGTATTT. Translated: CALWEVSGELGKKIRVF.